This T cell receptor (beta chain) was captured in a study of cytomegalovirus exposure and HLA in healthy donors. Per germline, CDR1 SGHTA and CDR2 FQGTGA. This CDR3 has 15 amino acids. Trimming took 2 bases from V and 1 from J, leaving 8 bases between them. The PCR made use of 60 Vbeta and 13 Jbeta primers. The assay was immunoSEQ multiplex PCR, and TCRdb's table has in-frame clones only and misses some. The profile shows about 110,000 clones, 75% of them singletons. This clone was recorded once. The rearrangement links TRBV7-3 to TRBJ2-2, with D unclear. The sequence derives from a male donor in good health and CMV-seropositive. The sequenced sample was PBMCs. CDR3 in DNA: TGTGCCAGCAGCTTACATGCAGGGAACACCGGGGAGCTGTTTTTT. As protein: CASSLHAGNTGELFF.